A selection of T cell receptor beta chains follows, all from one sample in a study of technical replicates of blood from several donors. Sequencing used immunoSEQ multiplex PCR; TCRdb keeps in-frame clones, though not all of them. The sample lists around 76,000 clones, around 97% seen once, with less than 0.25% in the top ten. The sequenced sample was T cells isolated from PBMCs. The receptors shown here come from a human donor in good health. The CDR3 runs from the conserved cysteine through the conserved F or W. Each record gives: CDR3 DNA, CDR3 protein, V gene, clone size, J gene, D gene. A D gene is named only where the DNA matches it firmly. Only some rows state a clone size, as once, few, many or a class for expanded clones.

CDR3 DNA: TGTGCCAGCAGCGACAGGGCTAACTATGGCTACACCTTC; CDR3 protein: CASSDRANYGYTF; V gene: TRBV5-6; clone size: NA; J gene: TRBJ1-2; D gene: TRBD1
CDR3 DNA: TGTGCCAGCAGCACGGGACAACCCCAGCCGTATAGCAATCAGCCCCAGCATTTT; CDR3 protein: CASSTGQPQPYSNQPQHF; V gene: TRBV7-8; clone size: NA; J gene: TRBJ1-5; D gene: NA
CDR3 DNA: TGTGCCAGCAGCTTGGTTATCGGGTCCGGGGCCAACGTCCTGACTTTC; CDR3 protein: CASSLVIGSGANVLTF; V gene: TRBV5-6; clone size: NA; J gene: TRBJ2-6; D gene: NA
CDR3 DNA: TGCAGCGTTGGAGGGCCAAACACTGAAGCTTTCTTT; CDR3 protein: CSVGGPNTEAFF; V gene: TRBV29-1; clone size: NA; J gene: TRBJ1-1; D gene: NA
CDR3 DNA: TGTGCCAGCAGTGAGGGGGGACAGGGAAAGACCCAGTACTTC; CDR3 protein: CASSEGGQGKTQYF; V gene: TRBV6-1; clone size: NA; J gene: TRBJ2-5; D gene: TRBD1
CDR3 DNA: TGTGCCAGCAGCTTTATTGTCGGAGCGGAGATAACATACGAGCAGTACTTC; CDR3 protein: CASSFIVGAEITYEQYF; V gene: TRBV7-9; clone size: NA; J gene: TRBJ2-7; D gene: NA
CDR3 DNA: TGTGCCAGCAGCCAAACAGGGGCGTCGAATGAAAAACTGTTTTTT; CDR3 protein: CASSQTGASNEKLFF; V gene: TRBV6-5; clone size: once; J gene: TRBJ1-4; D gene: TRBD1
CDR3 DNA: TGTGCCAGCTCACCTCCGACAGCGTATTCCTACAATGAGCAGTTCTTC; CDR3 protein: CASSPPTAYSYNEQFF; V gene: TRBV18; clone size: NA; J gene: TRBJ2-1; D gene: NA
CDR3 DNA: TGCGCCAGCAGCTTGGGACAGACGAACACTGAAGCTTTCTTT; CDR3 protein: CASSLGQTNTEAFF; V gene: TRBV5-1; clone size: NA; J gene: TRBJ1-1; D gene: NA
CDR3 DNA: TGTGCCAGCAGCTTACAGCCGGCGGGAGGGCCGATTGGCTACGAGCAGTACTTC; CDR3 protein: CASSLQPAGGPIGYEQYF; V gene: TRBV7-2; clone size: NA; J gene: TRBJ2-7; D gene: TRBD2
CDR3 DNA: TGCGCCAGCAGCCTTCAGGGAGCGGGAGTCCACGAGCAGTACTTC; CDR3 protein: CASSLQGAGVHEQYF; V gene: TRBV5-1; clone size: NA; J gene: TRBJ2-7; D gene: TRBD2
CDR3 DNA: TGTGCCAGCAGCGGGGGGGACCAGTACTTC; CDR3 protein: CASSGGDQYF; V gene: TRBV25-1; clone size: NA; J gene: TRBJ2-5; D gene: TRBD2
CDR3 DNA: TGTGCCAGCAGTCTCTCCTCCTACGAGCAGTACTTC; CDR3 protein: CASSLSSYEQYF; V gene: TRBV2; clone size: NA; J gene: TRBJ2-7; D gene: NA
CDR3 DNA: TGCGCCAGCAGCTTGAAAGGGGGCAGCTCCTACGAGCAGTACTTC; CDR3 protein: CASSLKGGSSYEQYF; V gene: TRBV5-1; clone size: NA; J gene: TRBJ2-7; D gene: TRBD1
CDR3 DNA: TGTGCCAGCAGCCAAGGCGCGACTAGCGGATTCTACGAGCAGTACTTC; CDR3 protein: CASSQGATSGFYEQYF; V gene: TRBV4-2; clone size: NA; J gene: TRBJ2-7; D gene: TRBD2
CDR3 DNA: TGTGCCAGTCGGAGAGGGGGAGACGCTTCCCCTAACTATGGCTACACCTTC; CDR3 protein: CASRRGGDASPNYGYTF; V gene: TRBV7-9; clone size: NA; J gene: TRBJ1-2; D gene: NA
CDR3 DNA: TGTGCCAGCAGCCGTGAGGGACAGGGAGGAGAAAAACTGTTTTTT; CDR3 protein: CASSREGQGGEKLFF; V gene: TRBV6-6; clone size: NA; J gene: TRBJ1-4; D gene: TRBD1
CDR3 DNA: TGTGCCAGCAGCTTAGACGGGTACGAGCAGTACTTC; CDR3 protein: CASSLDGYEQYF; V gene: TRBV11-2; clone size: once; J gene: TRBJ2-7; D gene: NA
CDR3 DNA: TGTGCCAGCAGCTTAGAACGGTTTACTGAAGCTTTCTTT; CDR3 protein: CASSLERFTEAFF; V gene: TRBV7-2; clone size: NA; J gene: TRBJ1-1; D gene: NA
CDR3 DNA: TGTGCTAGTGGTTTCCAATTGACGGGGACAGAGTTTGAAGAAAAACTGTTTTTT; CDR3 protein: CASGFQLTGTEFEEKLFF; V gene: TRBV12-5; clone size: NA; J gene: TRBJ1-4; D gene: TRBD1
CDR3 DNA: TGTGCCAGTATTGGGGCAGGGGAGACCGGGGCCAACGTCCTGACTTTC; CDR3 protein: CASIGAGETGANVLTF; V gene: TRBV19; clone size: NA; J gene: TRBJ2-6; D gene: NA
CDR3 DNA: TGTGCCAGCACGGACAGGGGGCGAACCGGGGAGCTGTTTTTT; CDR3 protein: CASTDRGRTGELFF; V gene: TRBV6-1; clone size: NA; J gene: TRBJ2-2; D gene: TRBD1
CDR3 DNA: TGTGCCAGCAGCCAAGAGGCTAGCGGGAGCTCCTACGAGCAGTACTTC; CDR3 protein: CASSQEASGSSYEQYF; V gene: TRBV4-2; clone size: NA; J gene: TRBJ2-7; D gene: TRBD2
CDR3 DNA: TGCGCCACCCCGGTCGTCAAAAACATTCAGTACTTC; CDR3 protein: CATPVVKNIQYF; V gene: TRBV4-1; clone size: NA; J gene: TRBJ2-4; D gene: NA
CDR3 DNA: TGCGCCAGCACCTACGGCCAGGGCGAGCAGTTCTTC; CDR3 protein: CASTYGQGEQFF; V gene: TRBV5-1; clone size: NA; J gene: TRBJ2-1; D gene: NA
CDR3 DNA: TGTGCCAGCAGTTGGGACAGGTATACGCAGTATTTT; CDR3 protein: CASSWDRYTQYF; V gene: TRBV28; clone size: NA; J gene: TRBJ2-3; D gene: TRBD1
CDR3 DNA: TGTGCCAGCAGCTTATACAGGAACACTGAAGCTTTCTTT; CDR3 protein: CASSLYRNTEAFF; V gene: TRBV11-1; clone size: NA; J gene: TRBJ1-1; D gene: NA
CDR3 DNA: TGTGCCAGCAGCATAGGGGCAGGGGGCAGGGGAGATACGCAGTATTTT; CDR3 protein: CASSIGAGGRGDTQYF; V gene: TRBV11-2; clone size: NA; J gene: TRBJ2-3; D gene: TRBD1
CDR3 DNA: TGTGCCAGCAGTCACCCCGGGGGGAATGAAGCTTTCTTT; CDR3 protein: CASSHPGGNEAFF; V gene: TRBV28; clone size: NA; J gene: TRBJ1-1; D gene: NA
CDR3 DNA: TGTGCCAGCTCACCATCGGGGAATCAGCCCCAGCATTTT; CDR3 protein: CASSPSGNQPQHF; V gene: TRBV18; clone size: NA; J gene: TRBJ1-5; D gene: NA
CDR3 DNA: TGCGCCAGCAGCTTGGAAGGCAGGGGAAGGGAGACCCAGTACTTC; CDR3 protein: CASSLEGRGRETQYF; V gene: TRBV5-1; clone size: NA; J gene: TRBJ2-5; D gene: NA
CDR3 DNA: TGTGCCATCAGTGAATTTCTAAGCATGAACACTGAAGCTTTCTTT; CDR3 protein: CAISEFLSMNTEAFF; V gene: TRBV10-3; clone size: NA; J gene: TRBJ1-1; D gene: NA
CDR3 DNA: TGTGCCAGCACCAACGTAGGGACAGGGGTCTACTCCTACGAGCAGTACTTC; CDR3 protein: CASTNVGTGVYSYEQYF; V gene: TRBV7-9; clone size: NA; J gene: TRBJ2-7; D gene: TRBD1
CDR3 DNA: TGTGCCAGCAGCGTAACGGACAGGGAATTGGGCGAGACCCAGTACTTC; CDR3 protein: CASSVTDRELGETQYF; V gene: TRBV9; clone size: once; J gene: TRBJ2-5; D gene: TRBD1
CDR3 DNA: TGTGCCAGCAGCTTGGGGACAGGCCTGAACACTGAAGCTTTCTTT; CDR3 protein: CASSLGTGLNTEAFF; V gene: TRBV5-4; clone size: NA; J gene: TRBJ1-1; D gene: TRBD1
CDR3 DNA: TGTGCCAGCAGCCCCCTCTCTGCGGGAGGGCCCAATGAGCAGTTCTTC; CDR3 protein: CASSPLSAGGPNEQFF; V gene: TRBV5-4; clone size: NA; J gene: TRBJ2-1; D gene: TRBD2
CDR3 DNA: TGTGCCAGCAGCTCGGAGACTAGTACCTACAATGAGCAGTTCTTC; CDR3 protein: CASSSETSTYNEQFF; V gene: TRBV7-9; clone size: NA; J gene: TRBJ2-1; D gene: NA
CDR3 DNA: TGTGCCAGCAGGGTCTCCTTCCAGTTCTATGGCTACACCTTC; CDR3 protein: CASRVSFQFYGYTF; V gene: TRBV6-5; clone size: NA; J gene: TRBJ1-2; D gene: NA
CDR3 DNA: TGCGCCAGCAGCCACGGACTAGCGGGGTCTACGAGAGGATATGAGCAGTTCTTC; CDR3 protein: CASSHGLAGSTRGYEQFF; V gene: TRBV4-1; clone size: NA; J gene: TRBJ2-1; D gene: TRBD2
CDR3 DNA: TGTGCCAGCATTTCGCGGGGAATGAACACTGAAGCTTTCTTT; CDR3 protein: CASISRGMNTEAFF; V gene: TRBV25-1; clone size: NA; J gene: TRBJ1-1; D gene: NA
CDR3 DNA: TGTGCCTGGAGTGGACAGTATGCCCTCCACTTT; CDR3 protein: CAWSGQYALHF; V gene: TRBV30; clone size: NA; J gene: TRBJ1-6; D gene: NA
CDR3 DNA: TGCAGCGTTGTCAGGGGGTATAACACCGGGGAGCTGTTTTTT; CDR3 protein: CSVVRGYNTGELFF; V gene: TRBV29-1; clone size: NA; J gene: TRBJ2-2; D gene: TRBD1
CDR3 DNA: TGTGCCAGCAGCCAAGGAATAGCGGGGGGCTCGACAGATACGCAGTATTTT; CDR3 protein: CASSQGIAGGSTDTQYF; V gene: TRBV4-2; clone size: NA; J gene: TRBJ2-3; D gene: TRBD2
CDR3 DNA: TGTGCCAGCAGCCACGCAGGACTAGCGGGGGTGGAGACCCAGTACTTC; CDR3 protein: CASSHAGLAGVETQYF; V gene: TRBV14; clone size: NA; J gene: TRBJ2-5; D gene: TRBD2
CDR3 DNA: TGTGCCTGGAGCAACGAACTCAATGAGCAGTTCTTC; CDR3 protein: CAWSNELNEQFF; V gene: TRBV30; clone size: NA; J gene: TRBJ2-1; D gene: NA
CDR3 DNA: TGTGCCAGCAGCCAAGAAGGCAGGGGGCCGTTCACAGATACGCAGTATTTT; CDR3 protein: CASSQEGRGPFTDTQYF; V gene: TRBV14; clone size: NA; J gene: TRBJ2-3; D gene: TRBD1
CDR3 DNA: TGTGCCAGCAGCCCTACGGCGGGGCGAAGAGTGAATGAGCAGTTCTTC; CDR3 protein: CASSPTAGRRVNEQFF; V gene: TRBV7-9; clone size: NA; J gene: TRBJ2-1; D gene: NA
CDR3 DNA: TGCGCCAGCAGCCACGCAGCTAGCGGGAGGATCGAGGAGCAGTTCTTC; CDR3 protein: CASSHAASGRIEEQFF; V gene: TRBV5-1; clone size: NA; J gene: TRBJ2-1; D gene: TRBD2
CDR3 DNA: TGTGCCAGCTTCCTACCGGGGTACGGAGCTTTCTTT; CDR3 protein: CASFLPGYGAFF; V gene: TRBV6-1; clone size: NA; J gene: TRBJ1-1; D gene: NA
CDR3 DNA: TGCAGTGCAGGGGTGACCACTGAAGCTTTCTTT; CDR3 protein: CSAGVTTEAFF; V gene: TRBV20-1; clone size: NA; J gene: TRBJ1-1; D gene: NA
CDR3 DNA: TGTGCCAGCAGCTGGACCGGGACTAGCGGGAGAGGAACCTACAATGAGCAGTTCTTC; CDR3 protein: CASSWTGTSGRGTYNEQFF; V gene: TRBV11-2; clone size: NA; J gene: TRBJ2-1; D gene: TRBD2
CDR3 DNA: TGTGCCAGTAGTGTCCTCGGGACAGGTAACTACGAGCAGTACTTC; CDR3 protein: CASSVLGTGNYEQYF; V gene: TRBV19; clone size: NA; J gene: TRBJ2-7; D gene: TRBD1
CDR3 DNA: TGTGCCAGCAGCCGTGGAGAAGCCTATGGCTACACCTTC; CDR3 protein: CASSRGEAYGYTF; V gene: TRBV2; clone size: NA; J gene: TRBJ1-2; D gene: NA
CDR3 DNA: TGTGCCAGCAGCCAAGGACAGTTAATGAACACTGAAGCTTTCTTT; CDR3 protein: CASSQGQLMNTEAFF; V gene: TRBV11-1; clone size: few; J gene: TRBJ1-1; D gene: NA